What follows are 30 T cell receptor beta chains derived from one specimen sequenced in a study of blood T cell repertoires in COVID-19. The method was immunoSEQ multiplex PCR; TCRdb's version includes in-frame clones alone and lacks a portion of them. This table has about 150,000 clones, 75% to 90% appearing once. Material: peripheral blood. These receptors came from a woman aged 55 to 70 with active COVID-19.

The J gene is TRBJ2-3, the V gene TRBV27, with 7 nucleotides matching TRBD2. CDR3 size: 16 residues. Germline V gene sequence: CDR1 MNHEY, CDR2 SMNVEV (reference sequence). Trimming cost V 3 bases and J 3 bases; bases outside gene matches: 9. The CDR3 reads CASSFGWQGGTDTQYF. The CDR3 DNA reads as TGTGCCAGCAGTTTTGGCTGGCAGGGAGGGACAGATACGCAGTATTTT.

CDR3 DNA: TGTGCCAGCAGCGCGCGACTCCGGAGCTATGGCTACACCTTC. The encoded protein is CASSARLRSYGYTF. The V and J genes are TRBV7-2 and TRBJ1-2; D is undetermined. V was pared by 5 bases and J by 4 bases, with 14 bases between. The CDR3 length is 14 residues. Germline values: CDR1 SGHTA, CDR2 FQGNSA.

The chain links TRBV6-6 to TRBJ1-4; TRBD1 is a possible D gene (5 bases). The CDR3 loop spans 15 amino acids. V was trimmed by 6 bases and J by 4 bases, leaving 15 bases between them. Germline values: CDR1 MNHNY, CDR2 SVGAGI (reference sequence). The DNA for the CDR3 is TGTGCCAGCAGCCCCCTAGGCAGGGTTAATGAAAAACTGTTTTTT. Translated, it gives CASSPLGRVNEKLFF.

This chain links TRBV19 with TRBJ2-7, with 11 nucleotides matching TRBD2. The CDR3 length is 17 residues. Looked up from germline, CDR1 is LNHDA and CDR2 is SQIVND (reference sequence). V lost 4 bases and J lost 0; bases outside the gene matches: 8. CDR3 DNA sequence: TGTGCCAGTAGTACCACGACTAGCGGGACACACTCCTACGAGCAGTACTTC. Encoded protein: CASSTTTSGTHSYEQYF.

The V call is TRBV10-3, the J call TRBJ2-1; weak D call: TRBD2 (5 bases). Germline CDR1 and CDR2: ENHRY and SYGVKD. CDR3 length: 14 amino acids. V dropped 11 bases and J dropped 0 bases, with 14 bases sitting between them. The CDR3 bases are TGTGCCGCCGACCCCGGAGGCTCCTACAATGAGCAGTTCTTC. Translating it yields CAADPGGSYNEQFF.

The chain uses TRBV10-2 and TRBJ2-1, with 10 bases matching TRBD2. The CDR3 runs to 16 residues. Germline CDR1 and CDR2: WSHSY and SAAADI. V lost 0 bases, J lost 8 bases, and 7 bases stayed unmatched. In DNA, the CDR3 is TGCGCCAGCAGTGAGTCGTCTCTAGCGGGAGTGTATGAGCAGTTCTTC. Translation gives CASSESSLAGVYEQFF.

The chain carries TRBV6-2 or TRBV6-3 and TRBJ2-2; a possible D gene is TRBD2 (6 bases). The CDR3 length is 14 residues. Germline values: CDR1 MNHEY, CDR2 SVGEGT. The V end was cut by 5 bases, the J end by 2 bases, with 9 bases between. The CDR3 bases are TGTGCCAGCAGTAAACTAGCTAACACCGGGGAGCTGTTTTTT. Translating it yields CASSKLANTGELFF.

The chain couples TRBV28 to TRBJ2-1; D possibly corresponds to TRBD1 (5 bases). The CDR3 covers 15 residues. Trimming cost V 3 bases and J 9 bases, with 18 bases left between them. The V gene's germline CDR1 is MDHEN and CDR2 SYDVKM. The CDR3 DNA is TGTGCCAGCAGTTTCGGTGGGCAGGGATGGGGTGAGCAGTTCTTC. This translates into CASSFGGQGWGEQFF.

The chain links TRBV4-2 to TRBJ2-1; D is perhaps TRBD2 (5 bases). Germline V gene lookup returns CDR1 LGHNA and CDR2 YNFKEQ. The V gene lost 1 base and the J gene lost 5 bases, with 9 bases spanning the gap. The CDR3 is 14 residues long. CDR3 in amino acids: CASSQGGSNNEQFF. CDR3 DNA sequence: TGTGCCAGCAGCCAAGGCGGGTCCAACAATGAGCAGTTCTTC.

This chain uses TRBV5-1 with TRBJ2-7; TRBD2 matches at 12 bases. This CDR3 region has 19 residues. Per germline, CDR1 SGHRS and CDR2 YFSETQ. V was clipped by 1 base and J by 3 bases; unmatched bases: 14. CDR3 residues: CASSLRPSGRGLGVYEQYF. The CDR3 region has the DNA TGCGCCAGCAGCTTGCGTCCTAGCGGGAGGGGGCTCGGCGTCTACGAGCAGTACTTC.

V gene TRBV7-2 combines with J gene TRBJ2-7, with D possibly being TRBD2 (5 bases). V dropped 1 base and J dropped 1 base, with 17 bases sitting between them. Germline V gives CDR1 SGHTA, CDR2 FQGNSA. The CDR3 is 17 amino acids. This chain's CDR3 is CASSLGRTGNLSYEQYF. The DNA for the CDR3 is TGTGCCAGCAGCTTAGGGCGGACTGGGAATCTTTCCTACGAGCAGTACTTC.

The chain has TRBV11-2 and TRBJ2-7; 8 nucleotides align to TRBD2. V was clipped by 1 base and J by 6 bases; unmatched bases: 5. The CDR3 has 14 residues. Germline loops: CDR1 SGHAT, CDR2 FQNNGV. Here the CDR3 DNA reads TGTGCCAGCAGCTTAGCGGGAGGGCCGGGCGAGCAGTACTTC. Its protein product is CASSLAGGPGEQYF.

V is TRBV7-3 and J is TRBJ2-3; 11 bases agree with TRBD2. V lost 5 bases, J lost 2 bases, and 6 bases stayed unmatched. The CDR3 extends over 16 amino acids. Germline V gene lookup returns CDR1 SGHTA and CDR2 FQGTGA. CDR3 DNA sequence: TGTGCCAGCAGCCGCGGACTAGCGGGCCTCACAGATACGCAGTATTTT. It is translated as CASSRGLAGLTDTQYF.

The CDR3 DNA is TGCGCCAGCAGCCCATCCCCCCCGCCGGGACATAGAAACTATGGCTACACCTTC. This codes for CASSPSPPPGHRNYGYTF. The chain carries TRBV4-1 and TRBJ1-2; weak D call: TRBD1 (6 bases). This CDR3 has 18 amino acids. V lost 4 bases, J lost 2 bases, and 23 bases lay in between. Germline CDR1 reads MGHRA; CDR2 reads YSYEKL.

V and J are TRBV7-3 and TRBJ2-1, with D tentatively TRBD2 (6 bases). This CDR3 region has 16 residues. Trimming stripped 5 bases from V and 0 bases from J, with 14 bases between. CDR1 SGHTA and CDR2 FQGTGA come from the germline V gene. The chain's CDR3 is CASSPSGRSSYNEQFF. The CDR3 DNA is TGTGCCAGCAGCCCTTCCGGGAGAAGCTCCTACAATGAGCAGTTCTTC.

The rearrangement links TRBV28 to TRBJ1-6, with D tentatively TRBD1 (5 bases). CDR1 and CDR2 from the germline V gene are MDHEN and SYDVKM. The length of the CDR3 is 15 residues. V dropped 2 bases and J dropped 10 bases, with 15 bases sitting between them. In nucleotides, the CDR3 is TGTGCCAGCAGTTTAGCCGGCGGGACTACATCACCCCTCCACTTT. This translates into CASSLAGGTTSPLHF.

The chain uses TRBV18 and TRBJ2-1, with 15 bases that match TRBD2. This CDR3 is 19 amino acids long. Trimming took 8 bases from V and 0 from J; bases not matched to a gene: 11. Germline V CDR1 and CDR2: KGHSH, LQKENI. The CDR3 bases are TGTGCCAGCGCCCGACCGGGACTAGCGGGAGGCCCCTCCTACAATGAGCAGTTCTTC. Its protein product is CASARPGLAGGPSYNEQFF.

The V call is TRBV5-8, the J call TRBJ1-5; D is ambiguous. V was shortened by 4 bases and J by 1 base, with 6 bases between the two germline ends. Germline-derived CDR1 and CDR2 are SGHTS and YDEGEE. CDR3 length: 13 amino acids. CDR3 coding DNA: TGTGCCAGCAGCCCCGTGAGCAATCAGCCCCAGCATTTT. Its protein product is CASSPVSNQPQHF.

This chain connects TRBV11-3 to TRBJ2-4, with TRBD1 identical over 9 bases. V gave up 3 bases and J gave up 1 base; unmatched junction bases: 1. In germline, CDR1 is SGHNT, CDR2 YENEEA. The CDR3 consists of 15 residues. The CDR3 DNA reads TGTGCCAGCAGCTTGGGGACAGGGGCCAAAAACATTCAGTACTTC. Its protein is CASSLGTGAKNIQYF. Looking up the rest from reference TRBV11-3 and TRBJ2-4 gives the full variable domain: EAGVVQSPRYKIIEKKQPVAFWCNPISGHNTLYWYLQNLGQGPELLIRYENEEAVDDSQLPKDRFSAERLKGVDSTLKIQPAELGDSAVYLCASSLGTGAKNIQYFGAGTRLSVL.

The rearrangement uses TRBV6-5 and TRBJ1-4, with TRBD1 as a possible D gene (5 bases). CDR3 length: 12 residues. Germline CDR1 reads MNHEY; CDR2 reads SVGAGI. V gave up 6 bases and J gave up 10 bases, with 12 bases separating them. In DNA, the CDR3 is TGTGCCAGCAGCCCGGACATTTTAAAACTGTTTTTT. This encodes CASSPDILKLFF.

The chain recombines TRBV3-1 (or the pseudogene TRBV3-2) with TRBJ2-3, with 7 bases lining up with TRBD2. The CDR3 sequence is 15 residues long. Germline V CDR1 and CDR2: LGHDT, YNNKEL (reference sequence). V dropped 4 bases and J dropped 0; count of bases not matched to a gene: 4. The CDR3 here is CASSRGTISTDTQYF. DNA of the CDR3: TGTGCCAGCAGCCGTGGGACTATAAGCACAGATACGCAGTATTTT.

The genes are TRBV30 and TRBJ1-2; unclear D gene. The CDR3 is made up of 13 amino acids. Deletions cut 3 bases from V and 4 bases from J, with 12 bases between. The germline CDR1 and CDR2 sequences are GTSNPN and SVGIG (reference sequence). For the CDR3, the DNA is TGTGCCTGGAGATGGGGAGGGATCTATGGCTACACCTTC. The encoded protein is CAWRWGGIYGYTF.

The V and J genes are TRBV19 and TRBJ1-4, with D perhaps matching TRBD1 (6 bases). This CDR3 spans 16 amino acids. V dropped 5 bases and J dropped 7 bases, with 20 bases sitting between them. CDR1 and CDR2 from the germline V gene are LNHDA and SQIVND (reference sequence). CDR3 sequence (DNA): TGTGCCAGTAGTCACATCCAGGGGACGCTCGGTGAAAAACTGTTTTTT. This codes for CASSHIQGTLGEKLFF.

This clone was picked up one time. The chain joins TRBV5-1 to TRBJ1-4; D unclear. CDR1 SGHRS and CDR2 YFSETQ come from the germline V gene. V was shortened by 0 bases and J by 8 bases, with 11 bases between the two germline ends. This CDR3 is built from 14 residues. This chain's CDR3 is CASSLGFSEEKLFF. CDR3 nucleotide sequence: TGCGCCAGCAGCTTGGGGTTTAGCGAAGAAAAACTGTTTTTT.

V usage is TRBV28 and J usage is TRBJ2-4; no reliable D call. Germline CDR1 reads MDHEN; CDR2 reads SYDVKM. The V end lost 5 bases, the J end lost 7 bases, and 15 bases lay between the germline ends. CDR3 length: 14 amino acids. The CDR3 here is CASSHSAALNIQYF. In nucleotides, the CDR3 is TGTGCCAGCAGTCATTCAGCAGCGTTGAACATTCAGTACTTC.

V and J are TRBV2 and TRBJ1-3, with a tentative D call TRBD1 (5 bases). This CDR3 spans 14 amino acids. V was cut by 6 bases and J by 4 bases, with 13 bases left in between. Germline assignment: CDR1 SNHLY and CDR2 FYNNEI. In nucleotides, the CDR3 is TGTGCCAGCAGGCCGACAGCCTACGGAAACACCATATATTTT. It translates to CASRPTAYGNTIYF.

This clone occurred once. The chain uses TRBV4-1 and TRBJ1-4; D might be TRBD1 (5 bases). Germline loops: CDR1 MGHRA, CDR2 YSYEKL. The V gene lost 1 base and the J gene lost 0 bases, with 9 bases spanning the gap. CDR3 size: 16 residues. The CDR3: CASSQGTRATNEKLFF. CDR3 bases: TGCGCCAGCAGCCAAGGGACACGTGCAACTAATGAAAAACTGTTTTTT.

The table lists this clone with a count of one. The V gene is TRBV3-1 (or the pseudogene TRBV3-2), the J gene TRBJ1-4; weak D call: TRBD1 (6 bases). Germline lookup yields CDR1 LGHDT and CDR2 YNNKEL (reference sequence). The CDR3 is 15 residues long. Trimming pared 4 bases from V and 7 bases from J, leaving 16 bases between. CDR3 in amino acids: CASSPNRVWAEKLFF. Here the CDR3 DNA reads TGTGCCAGCAGCCCAAACAGGGTATGGGCTGAAAAACTGTTTTTT.

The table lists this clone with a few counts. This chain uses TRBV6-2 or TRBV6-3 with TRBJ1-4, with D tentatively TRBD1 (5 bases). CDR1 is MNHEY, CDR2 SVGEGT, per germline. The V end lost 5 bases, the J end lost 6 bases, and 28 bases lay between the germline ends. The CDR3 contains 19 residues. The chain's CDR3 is CASSPLRGINAGDDEKLFF. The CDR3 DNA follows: TGTGCCAGCAGTCCGCTGCGGGGGATTAACGCTGGGGACGATGAAAAACTGTTTTTT.

The CDR3 DNA sequence: TGTGCCAGCACCCTAGGTGGGAATGAGCAGTTCTTC. Encoded protein: CASTLGGNEQFF. The chain carries TRBV28 and TRBJ2-1; D gene uncertain. This CDR3 has 12 residues. Germline assignment: CDR1 MDHEN and CDR2 SYDVKM. Trimming pared 7 bases from V and 7 bases from J, leaving 11 bases between.